Sequencing of this T cell receptor (beta chain) was carried out in a study of T cell changes during pregnancy in multiple sclerosis. Trimming pared 10 bases from V and 2 bases from J, leaving 19 bases between. This CDR3 is 15 amino acids long. Germline loops: CDR1 LNHDA, CDR2 SQIVND (reference sequence). Sequenced by immunoSEQ multiplex PCR; TCRdb stores in-frame clones only, minus some. Seen here are approximately 90,000 clones, 75% to 95% observed once, and the top ten hold under 2%. This sequence originates from a female donor in good health, enrolled as a control in a pregnancy study. The sample in question was peripheral blood, obtained after pregnancy. This chain links TRBV19 with TRBJ2-3, with a weak D call TRBD2 (5 bases). The DNA for the CDR3 is TGTGCCATCAAGGAGGCGGGCCTGACCACAGATACGCAGTATTTT. It codes for CAIKEAGLTTDTQYF.